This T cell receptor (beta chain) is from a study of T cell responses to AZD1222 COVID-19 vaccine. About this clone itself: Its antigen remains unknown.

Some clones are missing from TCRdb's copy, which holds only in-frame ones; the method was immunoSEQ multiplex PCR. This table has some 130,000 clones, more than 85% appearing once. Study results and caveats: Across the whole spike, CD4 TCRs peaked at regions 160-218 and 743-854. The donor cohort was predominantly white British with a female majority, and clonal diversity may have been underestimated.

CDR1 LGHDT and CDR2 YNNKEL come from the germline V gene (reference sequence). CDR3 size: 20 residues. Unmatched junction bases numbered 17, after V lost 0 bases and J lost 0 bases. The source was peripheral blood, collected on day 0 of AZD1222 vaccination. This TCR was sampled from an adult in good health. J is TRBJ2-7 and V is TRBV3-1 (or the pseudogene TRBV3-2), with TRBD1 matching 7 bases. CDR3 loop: CASSQDPSPYRQGLSYEQYF. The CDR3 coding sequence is TGTGCCAGCAGCCAAGATCCCTCGCCTTACAGACAGGGTCTCTCCTACGAGCAGTACTTC.